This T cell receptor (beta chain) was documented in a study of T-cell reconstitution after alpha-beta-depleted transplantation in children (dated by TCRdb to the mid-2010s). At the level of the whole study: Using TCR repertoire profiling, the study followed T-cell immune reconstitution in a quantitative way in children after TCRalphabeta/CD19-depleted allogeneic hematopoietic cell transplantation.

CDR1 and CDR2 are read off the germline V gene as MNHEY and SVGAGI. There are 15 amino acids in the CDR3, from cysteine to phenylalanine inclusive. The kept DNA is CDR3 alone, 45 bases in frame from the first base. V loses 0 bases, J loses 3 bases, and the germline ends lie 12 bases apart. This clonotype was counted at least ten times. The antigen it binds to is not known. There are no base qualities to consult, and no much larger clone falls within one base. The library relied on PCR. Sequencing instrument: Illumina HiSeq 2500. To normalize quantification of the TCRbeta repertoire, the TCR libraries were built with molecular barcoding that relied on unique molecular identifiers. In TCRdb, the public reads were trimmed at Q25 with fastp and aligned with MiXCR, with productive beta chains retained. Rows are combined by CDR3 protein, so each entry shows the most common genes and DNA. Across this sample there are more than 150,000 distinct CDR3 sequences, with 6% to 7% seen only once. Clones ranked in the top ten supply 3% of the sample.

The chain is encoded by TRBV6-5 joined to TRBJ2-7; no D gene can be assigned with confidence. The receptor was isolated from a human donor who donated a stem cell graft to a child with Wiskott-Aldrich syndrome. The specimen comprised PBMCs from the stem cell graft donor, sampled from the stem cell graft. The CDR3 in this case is CASSYSRVIIYEQYF. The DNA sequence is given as TGTGCCAGCAGTTACTCCCGCGTTATTATCTACGAGCAGTACTTC.